These T cell receptor beta chains were read from a single sample in a study of Ad26.COV2.S vaccination and SARS-CoV-2 variants. Sequencing was performed with immunoSEQ multiplex PCR; in TCRdb, only in-frame clones are kept and a portion is missing. This sample has about 320,000 clones, with over 80% found just once. The starting material was peripheral blood, obtained in a trial of Ad26.COV2.S vaccine versus placebo. These receptors originate from a person between 18 and 59 years old who received the Ad26.COV2.S COVID-19 vaccine or a placebo. The CDR3 runs from the conserved cysteine through the conserved F or W. The D gene is left open where the match is weak. Not all rows give a size; the values are once, few, many and, for expanded clones, a class.

CDR3nt: TGTGCCAGCAGGGACAGAGTTGACGAGCAGTACTTC; CDR3aa: CASRDRVDEQYF; v_gene: TRBV6-5; d_gene: NA; abundance: once; j_gene: TRBJ2-7
CDR3nt: TGTGCCAGCAAGAGTGGCTCGAACACTGAAGCTTTCTTT; CDR3aa: CASKSGSNTEAFF; v_gene: TRBV9; d_gene: NA; abundance: NA; j_gene: TRBJ1-1
CDR3nt: TGCGCCAGCAGTCAGGGGGGGACTTCTCGCAATCAGCCCCAGCATTTT; CDR3aa: CASSQGGTSRNQPQHF; v_gene: TRBV23-1; d_gene: NA; abundance: NA; j_gene: TRBJ1-5
CDR3nt: TGTGCCAGCAGCTTCCTAGTTGGGATAGCGGGAAACGAGCAGTACTTC; CDR3aa: CASSFLVGIAGNEQYF; v_gene: TRBV7-9; d_gene: TRBD2; abundance: NA; j_gene: TRBJ2-7
CDR3nt: TGTGCCAGCAGCTTCTCCGGGACAGGGGCCTTCTTTAGCACAGATACGCAGTATTTT; CDR3aa: CASSFSGTGAFFSTDTQYF; v_gene: TRBV7-9; d_gene: TRBD1; abundance: NA; j_gene: TRBJ2-3
CDR3nt: TGTGCCAGCAGCCCGGGGAGCTCCGCTTCACCCCTCCACTTT; CDR3aa: CASSPGSSASPLHF; v_gene: TRBV27; d_gene: NA; abundance: NA; j_gene: TRBJ1-6
CDR3nt: TGTGCCAGCAGTCCCCTTGGGTCCATCTTGACCCAGTACTTC; CDR3aa: CASSPLGSILTQYF; v_gene: TRBV6-5; d_gene: NA; abundance: NA; j_gene: TRBJ2-5
CDR3nt: TGTGCCAGCGGGTCGGCGATGAACACTGAAGCTTTCTTT; CDR3aa: CASGSAMNTEAFF; v_gene: TRBV2; d_gene: NA; abundance: NA; j_gene: TRBJ1-1
CDR3nt: TGTGCCAGCAGTTTCATGGGGTCTTGGGGCTACACCTTC; CDR3aa: CASSFMGSWGYTF; v_gene: TRBV12-3/TRBV12-4; d_gene: NA; abundance: NA; j_gene: TRBJ1-2
CDR3nt: TGCGCCAGCAGCACAGATACTAGCGGGGTGGCGGGTGAGCAGTTCTTC; CDR3aa: CASSTDTSGVAGEQFF; v_gene: TRBV5-1; d_gene: TRBD2; abundance: NA; j_gene: TRBJ2-1
CDR3nt: TGCGCCAGCAGCTTGGACCCGAGTAAGGAGACCCAGTACTTC; CDR3aa: CASSLDPSKETQYF; v_gene: TRBV5-1; d_gene: NA; abundance: NA; j_gene: TRBJ2-5
CDR3nt: TGTGCCAGCAGCCCAGTGGGAATTCTAGCCAAAAACATTCAGTACTTC; CDR3aa: CASSPVGILAKNIQYF; v_gene: TRBV9; d_gene: NA; abundance: NA; j_gene: TRBJ2-4
CDR3nt: TGTGCCAGCAGCTTAGGACTAGCGGTTAATGAGCAGTTCTTC; CDR3aa: CASSLGLAVNEQFF; v_gene: TRBV11-2; d_gene: TRBD2; abundance: NA; j_gene: TRBJ2-1
CDR3nt: TGTGCCAGCTTGACAGGGGCGAACACCGGGGAGCTGTTTTTT; CDR3aa: CASLTGANTGELFF; v_gene: TRBV6-5; d_gene: TRBD1; abundance: NA; j_gene: TRBJ2-2
CDR3nt: TGTGCTAGCTCAAAGGTGGGCACAGATACGCAGTATTTT; CDR3aa: CASSKVGTDTQYF; v_gene: TRBV12-5; d_gene: NA; abundance: NA; j_gene: TRBJ2-3
CDR3nt: TGTGCCAGCAAGGCGGCAGCTAACTATGGCTACACCTTC; CDR3aa: CASKAAANYGYTF; v_gene: TRBV6-5; d_gene: NA; abundance: few; j_gene: TRBJ1-2